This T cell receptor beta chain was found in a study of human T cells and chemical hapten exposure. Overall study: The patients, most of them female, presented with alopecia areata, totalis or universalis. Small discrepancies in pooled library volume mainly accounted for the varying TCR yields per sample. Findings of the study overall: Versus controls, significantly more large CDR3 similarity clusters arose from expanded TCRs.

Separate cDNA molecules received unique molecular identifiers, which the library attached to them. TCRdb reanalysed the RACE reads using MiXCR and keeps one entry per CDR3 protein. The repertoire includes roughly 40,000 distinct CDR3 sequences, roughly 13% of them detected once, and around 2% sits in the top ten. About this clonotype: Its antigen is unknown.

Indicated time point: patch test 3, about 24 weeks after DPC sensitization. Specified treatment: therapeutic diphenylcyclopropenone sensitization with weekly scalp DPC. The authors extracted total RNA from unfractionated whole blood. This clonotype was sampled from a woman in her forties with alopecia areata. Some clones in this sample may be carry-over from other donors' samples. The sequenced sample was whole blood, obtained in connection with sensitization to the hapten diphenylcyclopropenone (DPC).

CDR3 bases: TGCAGCGTTACCCCCCTCGGGACCCAAGAGACCCAGTACTTC. Its translation is CSVTPLGTQETQYF. The genes are TRBV29-1 and TRBJ2-5; D tentatively reads TRBD1 or TRBD2 (5 bases each). CDR3 size: 14 residues. Deletions cut 5 bases from V and 1 base from J, with 14 bases between. Germline CDR1 and CDR2: SQVTM and ANQGSEA.